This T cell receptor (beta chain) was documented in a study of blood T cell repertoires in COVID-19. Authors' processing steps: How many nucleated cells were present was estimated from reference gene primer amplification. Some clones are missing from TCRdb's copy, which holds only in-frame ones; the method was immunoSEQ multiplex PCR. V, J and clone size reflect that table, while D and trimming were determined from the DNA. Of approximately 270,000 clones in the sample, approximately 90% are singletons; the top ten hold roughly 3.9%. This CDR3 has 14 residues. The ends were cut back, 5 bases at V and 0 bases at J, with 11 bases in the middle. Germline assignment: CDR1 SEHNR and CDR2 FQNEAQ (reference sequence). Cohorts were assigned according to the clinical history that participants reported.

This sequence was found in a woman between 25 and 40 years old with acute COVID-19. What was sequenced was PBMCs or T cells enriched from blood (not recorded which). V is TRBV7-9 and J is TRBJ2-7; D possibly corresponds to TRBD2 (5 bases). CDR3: CASSNSGDSYEQYF. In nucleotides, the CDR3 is TGTGCCAGCAGCAACTCCGGGGACTCCTACGAGCAGTACTTC.